The next 30 T cell receptor beta chains were all read from a single sample in a study of blood T cell repertoires in COVID-19. Clones were sequenced by immunoSEQ multiplex PCR, and TCRdb holds only the in-frame ones, with some missing. The sample lists roughly 180,000 clones, about 83% seen once, with less than 4% in the top ten. The material sequenced was PBMCs or T cells enriched from blood (not recorded which). The origin of the receptors is a woman aged 50 to 65 in a cohort exposed to, infected with or recovered from COVID-19 (not recorded which).

This clone was counted a few times. This chain joins TRBV9 and TRBJ2-1; 7 nucleotides agree with TRBD2. V shed 4 bases, J shed 2 bases, and the junction held 6 bases outside the gene matches. CDR1 SGDLS and CDR2 YYNGEE come from the germline V gene. CDR3 length: 15 amino acids. The CDR3 DNA follows: TGTGCCAGCAGCTACGGGAGGACCCCCTACAATGAGCAGTTCTTC. Its translation is CASSYGRTPYNEQFF.

The chain recombines TRBV5-6 with TRBJ1-5, with D tentatively TRBD1 (6 bases). The germline V and J ends were trimmed by 2 bases and 0 bases, with 9 bases remaining between them. The CDR3 covers 15 residues. Germline assignment: CDR1 SGHDT and CDR2 YYEEEE. The CDR3 region has the DNA TGTGCCAGCAGCTTTCAGGGGTATAGCAATCAGCCCCAGCATTTT. Residues: CASSFQGYSNQPQHF.

This clone was recorded only once. The chain uses TRBV30 and TRBJ1-5; 8 nucleotides agree with TRBD1. The V segment lost 4 bases and the J segment 5 bases; nucleotides outside the gene matches: 4. Germline-derived CDR1 and CDR2 are GTSNPN and SVGIG (reference sequence). The CDR3 spans 13 residues. The CDR3 here is CAWTGGEDQPQHF. DNA for the CDR3: TGTGCCTGGACAGGGGGCGAGGATCAGCCCCAGCATTTT.

The chain carries TRBV6-5 and TRBJ2-7; 7 nucleotides line up with TRBD2. Trimming at V came to 4 bases and at J to 0 bases, leaving 6 bases not matched to a gene. The germline gives CDR1 MNHEY, CDR2 SVGAGI. The CDR3 spans 15 residues. CDR3 loop: CASSLGGESSYEQYF. CDR3 DNA: TGTGCCAGCAGTTTGGGGGGGGAGAGCTCCTACGAGCAGTACTTC.

The chain carries TRBV5-6 and TRBJ1-5; possible D gene TRBD1, 5 bases. There are 16 residues in the CDR3. The germline CDR1 and CDR2 sequences are SGHDT and YYEEEE. Trimming took 2 bases from V and 3 from J, leaving 15 bases between them. The CDR3 DNA reads TGTGCCAGCAGCTTTACTAAGACAGACCTCAATCAGCCCCAGCATTTT. Its translation is CASSFTKTDLNQPQHF.

Of note for this clone: The junction does not match germline at one end; this may be a read error. CDR3 bases: TGTGCTAGCAGCTTAGAGCCGGGAAACTACAATGAGCAGTTCTTC. Translation: CASSLEPGNYNEQFF. V usage is TRBV7-7 and J usage is TRBJ2-1; D may be TRBD2 (5 bases). Looked up from germline, CDR1 is SSHAT and CDR2 is FNYEAQ (reference sequence). CDR3 length: 15 residues.

The J gene is TRBJ2-4, the V gene TRBV7-2; the D gene is possibly TRBD2 (5 bases). The CDR3 totals 14 residues. V was trimmed by 6 bases and J by 6 bases, leaving 15 bases between them. Germline V gene sequence: CDR1 SGHTA, CDR2 FQGNSA. DNA for the CDR3: TGTGCCAGCAGTTCTACTAGGACTCGAAACATTCAGTACTTC. Amino acids: CASSSTRTRNIQYF. Combining the CDR3 with reference TRBV7-2 and TRBJ2-4 gives the whole variable domain GAGVSQSPSNKVTEKGKDVELRCDPISGHTALYWYRQSLGQGLEFLIYFQGNSAPDKSGLPSDRFSAERTGGSVSTLTIQRTQQEDSAVYLCASSSTRTRNIQYFGAGTRLSVL.

The chain employs TRBV27 and TRBJ1-6, with 9 bases lining up with TRBD1. V lost 3 bases, J lost 4 bases, and 7 bases stayed unmatched. Looked up from germline, CDR1 is MNHEY and CDR2 is SMNVEV (reference sequence). The CDR3 spans 17 residues. The CDR3 region is CASSLDWTGAYNSPLHF. In nucleotides, the CDR3 is TGTGCCAGCAGTTTGGACTGGACAGGGGCATATAATTCACCCCTCCACTTT.

The CDR3, as DNA: TGTGCTAGTGGTTTGGTAAGACCCGGACAGGGACCTTACTCTGGAAACACCATATATTTT. Translated, it gives CASGLVRPGQGPYSGNTIYF. J is TRBJ1-3 and V is TRBV12-5; TRBD1 aligns across 8 bases. V gave up 0 bases and J gave up 0 bases; unmatched junction bases: 13. CDR1 and CDR2 from the germline V gene are LGHNT and FRNRAP. The CDR3 is 20 residues long.

V is TRBV7-2 and J is TRBJ2-7; 7 positions agree with TRBD1. V lost 6 bases to trimming and J lost 3 bases; unmatched junction nucleotides: 5. The CDR3 sequence is 13 residues long. Germline CDR1 SGHTA, CDR2 FQGNSA. The CDR3 loop is CASRRQGVYEQYF. The CDR3 bases are TGTGCCAGCAGACGACAGGGTGTCTACGAGCAGTACTTC.

This chain joins TRBV29-1 and TRBJ2-3, with 10 nucleotides matching TRBD2. The CDR3 loop spans 13 amino acids. J gave up 2 bases and V 6 bases, and 2 bases lay outside the gene matches. Germline CDR1 SQVTM, CDR2 ANQGSEA. The CDR3: CSVLAGVTDTQYF. CDR3 DNA: TGCAGCGTCCTAGCGGGAGTCACAGATACGCAGTATTTT.

The chain carries TRBV3-1 (or the pseudogene TRBV3-2) and TRBJ2-1; 8 bases match TRBD1. The CDR3 spans 16 residues. Germline V gives CDR1 LGHDT, CDR2 YNNKEL (reference sequence). After removal of 2 bases from V and 3 bases from J, the junction contained 6 bases not matched to a gene. The CDR3: CASSQSDRAYYNEQFF. In nucleotides, the CDR3 is TGTGCCAGCAGCCAATCGGACAGGGCCTACTACAATGAGCAGTTCTTC.

The chain couples TRBV28 to TRBJ1-1; 8 bases agree with TRBD1. Germline-derived CDR1 and CDR2 are MDHEN and SYDVKM. The trim removed 5 bases at V and 6 bases at J, leaving 8 bases unmatched. The CDR3 is 14 amino acids. The CDR3, as DNA: TGTGCCAGCAGTCGAGACAGGGGCTTAGCTGAAGCTTTCTTT. Amino acid sequence: CASSRDRGLAEAFF.

This rearrangement joins TRBV7-3 to TRBJ2-2; the D gene is possibly TRBD2 (6 bases). V gave up 4 bases and J gave up 2 bases, with 14 bases separating them. This CDR3 has 16 amino acids. CDR1 and CDR2 from the germline V gene are SGHTA and FQGTGA. DNA of the CDR3: TGTGCCAGCAGCTCGGAGAGCGGGCGTAACACCGGGGAGCTGTTTTTT. Translating it yields CASSSESGRNTGELFF.

The V and J genes are TRBV30 and TRBJ2-1, with D uncertain. Between the trimmed V and J ends, which lost 3 bases and 1 base, there was a span of 7 bases. Germline values: CDR1 GTSNPN, CDR2 SVGIG (reference sequence). There are 13 residues in the CDR3. CDR3 coding DNA: TGTGCCTGGAGACAGTATTCCTACAATGAGCAGTTCTTC. Protein sequence: CAWRQYSYNEQFF.

The V call is TRBV2, the J call TRBJ1-4; tentatively, D is TRBD1 (5 bases). Germline V gives CDR1 SNHLY, CDR2 FYNNEI. CDR3 length equals 14 residues. The V and J ends lost 4 bases and 4 bases respectively, with 10 bases between them. This chain's CDR3 is CASSVQVINEKLFF. DNA for the CDR3: TGTGCCAGCAGTGTACAGGTGATTAATGAAAAACTGTTTTTT.

This rearrangement joins TRBV3-1 (or the pseudogene TRBV3-2) to TRBJ2-5; D is ambiguous. The V and J ends lost 5 bases and 3 bases respectively, with 19 bases between them. The CDR3 length is 16 residues. Germline V CDR1 and CDR2: LGHDT, YNNKEL (reference sequence). CDR3 amino acids: CASSAELRQWEETQYF. Here the CDR3 DNA reads TGTGCCAGCAGCGCGGAATTGAGGCAGTGGGAAGAGACCCAGTACTTC.

CDR3 protein: CASGLYRGNYGYTF. The CDR3 bases are TGTGCCAGCGGGCTTTACAGGGGTAACTATGGCTACACCTTC. The J gene is TRBJ1-2, the V gene TRBV28; the match to TRBD1 covers 7 bases. Germline loops: CDR1 MDHEN, CDR2 SYDVKM. The CDR3 has 14 amino acids. V was pared by 8 bases and J by 1 base, with 7 bases of the junction left unmatched.

This clone was counted a few times. The chain is built from TRBV30 and TRBJ2-7, with D uncertain. The CDR3 is 14 amino acids. Germline assignment: CDR1 GTSNPN and CDR2 SVGIG (reference sequence). Trimming took 0 bases from V and 4 from J, leaving 13 bases between them. The CDR3 DNA reads TGTGCCTGGAGTGTCCCCCCTCAACAGTACGAGCAGTACTTC. Its translation: CAWSVPPQQYEQYF.

The V call is TRBV18, the J call TRBJ2-5, with D perhaps matching TRBD1 (6 bases). Germline V lookup: CDR1 KGHSH, CDR2 LQKENI. Deletions cut 3 bases from V and 2 bases from J, with 7 bases between. The CDR3 extends over 13 amino acids. CDR3 DNA sequence: TGTGCCAGCTCACCGGACAGACAAGAGACCCAGTACTTC. This gives the protein CASSPDRQETQYF.

The J gene is TRBJ1-2, the V gene TRBV28; 11 bases are shared with TRBD1. Germline V gene lookup returns CDR1 MDHEN and CDR2 SYDVKM. The CDR3 is 15 residues long. Losses at the gene ends were 3 bases for V and 4 bases for J; bases not matched to a gene: 4. CDR3 DNA sequence: TGTGCCAGCAGTTTTGGGACAGGGGGAACCTATGGCTACACCTTC. It codes for CASSFGTGGTYGYTF.

V is TRBV5-1 and J is TRBJ1-1; a weak D match, TRBD1 (5 bases). The V and J ends lost 0 bases and 1 base respectively, with 10 bases between them. CDR1 is SGHRS and CDR2 is YFSETQ in the germline V gene. This CDR3 region has 15 residues. CDR3 DNA: TGCGCCAGCAGCTTGGATAGGGGCTCGAACACTGAAGCTTTCTTT. The encoded protein is CASSLDRGSNTEAFF.

The rearrangement uses TRBV5-6 and TRBJ2-2; 9 bases line up with TRBD1. CDR1 is SGHDT, CDR2 YYEEEE, per germline. There are 16 residues in the CDR3. V was pared by 0 bases and J by 3 bases, with 3 bases of the junction left unmatched. The chain's CDR3 is CASSLDRGQDTGELFF. The CDR3 DNA is TGTGCCAGCAGCTTGGACAGGGGGCAGGACACCGGGGAGCTGTTTTTT.

The chain is built from TRBV19 and TRBJ2-3, with TRBD2 matching 10 bases. V gave up 0 bases and J gave up 5 bases; unmatched junction bases: 8. From germline, CDR1 is LNHDA and CDR2 SQIVND (reference sequence). The CDR3 consists of 17 residues. In DNA form, the CDR3 reads TGTGCCAGTAGTATAGACATAGCGGGGGGCCGTGGAGATACGCAGTATTTT. Translation gives CASSIDIAGGRGDTQYF.

The rearrangement uses TRBV18 and TRBJ2-7, with TRBD1 matching 8 bases. The germline gives CDR1 KGHSH, CDR2 LQKENI. Trimming removed 0 bases from V and 2 bases from J; junction bases left unmatched: 6. CDR3 length equals 16 residues. CDR3 DNA: TGTGCCAGCTCACCACCTTCGGAGACAGGGGCCTACGAGCAGTACTTC. Translation gives CASSPPSETGAYEQYF.

This clone has a single count. The chain uses TRBV9 and TRBJ1-2, with TRBD1 identical over 7 bases. This CDR3 is built from 15 residues. Germline V gene lookup returns CDR1 SGDLS and CDR2 YYNGEE. V lost 2 bases and J lost 6; bases outside the gene matches: 10. CDR3 loop: CASSVVTGWEDGYTF. CDR3 sequence (DNA): TGTGCCAGCAGCGTCGTGACAGGGTGGGAGGATGGCTACACCTTC.

This chain connects TRBV5-4 to TRBJ1-6; 7 bases fit TRBD1. This CDR3 is built from 15 residues. CDR1 and CDR2 from the germline V gene are SGHNT and YYREEE (reference sequence). The junction had 4 bases not matched to a gene; V was cut back by 0 bases and J by 7 bases. CDR3 loop: CASSLEGTVNSPLHF. The CDR3 nucleotides are TGTGCCAGCAGCTTGGAAGGGACAGTAAATTCACCCCTCCACTTT.

This chain links TRBV7-9 with TRBJ2-1; TRBD2 matches at 8 bases. Germline assignment: CDR1 SEHNR and CDR2 FQNEAQ (reference sequence). V shed 8 bases and J 5 bases; nucleotides not matched to a gene: 11. There are 15 residues in the CDR3. This chain's CDR3 is CASGGQRELNNEQFF. The CDR3 DNA follows: TGTGCCAGCGGGGGTCAGCGGGAGCTTAACAATGAGCAGTTCTTC.

This clone was seen a single time. The genes are TRBV29-1 and TRBJ1-4, with D possibly being TRBD1 (5 bases). Germline values: CDR1 SQVTM, CDR2 ANQGSEA. This CDR3 comprises 15 residues. Trimming cost V 6 bases and J 5 bases, with 19 bases left between them. The CDR3 nucleotides are TGCAGCGTCCTCAGGGTAGGAACTTCAAATGAAAAACTGTTTTTT. Translating it yields CSVLRVGTSNEKLFF.

The gene calls are TRBV19 and TRBJ1-3; D possibly corresponds to TRBD1 (5 bases). The germline V gene has CDR1 LNHDA and CDR2 SQIVND (reference sequence). CDR3 length equals 16 residues. Trimming pared 4 bases from V and 0 bases from J, leaving 13 bases between. CDR3 in amino acids: CASSRGTTGSGNTIYF. In nucleotides, the CDR3 is TGTGCCAGTAGTAGGGGAACTACAGGCTCTGGAAACACCATATATTTT.